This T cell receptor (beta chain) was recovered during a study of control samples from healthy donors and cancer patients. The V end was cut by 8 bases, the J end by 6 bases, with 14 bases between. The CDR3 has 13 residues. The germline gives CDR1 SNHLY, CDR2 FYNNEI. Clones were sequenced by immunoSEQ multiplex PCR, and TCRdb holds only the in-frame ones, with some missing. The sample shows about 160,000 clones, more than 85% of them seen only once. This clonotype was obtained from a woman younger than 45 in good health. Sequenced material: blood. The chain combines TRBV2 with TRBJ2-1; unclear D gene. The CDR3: CASGSGPSNEQFF. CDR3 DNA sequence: TGTGCCAGCGGATCGGGCCCGTCCAATGAGCAGTTCTTC.